The clone carrying this T cell receptor beta chain was found a few times. No antigen is known for it. V was trimmed by 0 bases and J by 6 bases, leaving 7 bases between them. The CDR3 totals 13 residues. CDR1 and CDR2 from the germline V gene are SGDLS and YYNGEE. This sample was taken from a study of cytomegalovirus exposure and HLA in healthy donors. Assay used: immunoSEQ multiplex PCR; TCRdb lists only in-frame clones, some missing. The data show some 260,000 clones, roughly 88% seen once. Study-wide points: Three chains tied to CMV proved CMV antigen-specific in vitro.

The source material was PBMCs. This sequence joins TRBV9 and TRBJ2-1; unclear D gene. The sequence was collected from a woman younger than 45 in good health and CMV-seronegative. The CDR3 bases are TGTGCCAGCAGCGTAGGAGTCGTCAATGAGCAGTTCTTC. It specifies CASSVGVVNEQFF. The variable domain in full, completed from reference TRBV9 and TRBJ2-1, reads DSGVTQTPKHLITATGQRVTLRCSPRSGDLSVYWYQQSLDQGLQFLIQYYNGEERAKGNILERFSAQQFPDLHSELNLSSLELGDSALYFCASSVGVVNEQFFGPGTRLTVL.